Listed below are T cell receptor beta chains from one sample, sequenced in a study of T cell responses to AZD1222 COVID-19 vaccine. Using immunoSEQ multiplex PCR, the repertoire was profiled, and TCRdb retains in-frame clones only, with some absent. The sample records some 99,000 clones, approximately 90% being singletons. Sample: peripheral blood, taken on day 0 of AZD1222 vaccination. These receptors were taken from an adult in good health. Both conserved end residues are part of each CDR3. Fields, in order: V gene, D gene, clone size, J gene, CDR3 protein, CDR3 DNA. The D gene is left open where the match is weak. A row's size may be missing; if present it is once, few, many or a size class.

V gene: TRBV10-2; D gene: TRBD2; clone size: -; J gene: TRBJ2-3; CDR3 protein: CASKLAGGPDTQYF; CDR3 DNA: TGCGCCAGCAAGCTAGCGGGAGGTCCAGATACGCAGTATTTT
V gene: TRBV4-3; D gene: -; clone size: -; J gene: TRBJ1-4; CDR3 protein: CASSPKGQSSEKLFF; CDR3 DNA: TGCGCCAGCAGCCCAAAGGGACAATCATCGGAAAAACTGTTTTTT
V gene: TRBV5-8; D gene: -; clone size: -; J gene: TRBJ1-2; CDR3 protein: CASSLDPTQTYGYTF; CDR3 DNA: TGTGCCAGCAGCTTGGATCCCACTCAGACCTATGGCTACACCTTC
V gene: TRBV7-3; D gene: TRBD1; clone size: -; J gene: TRBJ2-1; CDR3 protein: CASSLSPGGYNEQFF; CDR3 DNA: TGTGCCAGCAGCTTAAGCCCAGGGGGTTACAATGAGCAGTTCTTC
V gene: TRBV14; D gene: -; clone size: many; J gene: TRBJ2-1; CDR3 protein: CASSGLVATTNEQFF; CDR3 DNA: TGTGCCAGCAGCGGGCTGGTGGCTACTACAAATGAGCAGTTCTTC
V gene: TRBV27; D gene: TRBD1; clone size: -; J gene: TRBJ1-2; CDR3 protein: CASSPPGGHYGYTF; CDR3 DNA: TGTGCCAGCAGTCCGCCAGGGGGACACTATGGCTACACCTTC
V gene: TRBV5-4; D gene: TRBD2; clone size: -; J gene: TRBJ2-5; CDR3 protein: CASSFGGVLAGSQETQYF; CDR3 DNA: TGTGCCAGCAGCTTTGGGGGTGTCCTAGCGGGGTCCCAAGAGACCCAGTACTTC
V gene: TRBV21-1; D gene: -; clone size: -; J gene: TRBJ2-1; CDR3 protein: CASSARTSGVFYEQFF; CDR3 DNA: TGTGCCAGCAGCGCGCGGACTAGCGGGGTTTTCTATGAGCAGTTCTTC
V gene: TRBV3-1/TRBV3-2; D gene: TRBD2; clone size: -; J gene: TRBJ2-1; CDR3 protein: CASTIAGGLNEQFF; CDR3 DNA: TGTGCCAGCACCATAGCGGGGGGGCTCAATGAGCAGTTCTTC
V gene: TRBV24-1; D gene: TRBD1; clone size: -; J gene: TRBJ2-3; CDR3 protein: CATSARSRGRGLRDTQYF; CDR3 DNA: TGTGCCACCAGTGCCCGATCAAGAGGCAGGGGGCTGAGGGATACGCAGTATTTT
V gene: TRBV2; D gene: TRBD1; clone size: -; J gene: TRBJ2-2; CDR3 protein: CASREAGGTGELFF; CDR3 DNA: TGTGCCAGCAGGGAAGCAGGGGGCACCGGGGAGCTGTTTTTT
V gene: TRBV4-1; D gene: -; clone size: -; J gene: TRBJ2-7; CDR3 protein: CASSFGMLPSYEQYF; CDR3 DNA: TGCGCCAGCAGCTTCGGTATGCTACCGTCCTACGAGCAGTACTTC
V gene: TRBV6-2/TRBV6-3; D gene: -; clone size: -; J gene: TRBJ2-7; CDR3 protein: CASSDPAGVMDEQYF; CDR3 DNA: TGTGCCAGCAGTGACCCGGCCGGGGTGATGGACGAGCAGTACTTC
V gene: TRBV18; D gene: -; clone size: -; J gene: TRBJ2-3; CDR3 protein: CASSPRVWGSSTDTQYF; CDR3 DNA: TGTGCCAGCTCACCACGAGTATGGGGATCTAGCACAGATACGCAGTATTTT
V gene: TRBV28; D gene: TRBD1; clone size: -; J gene: TRBJ1-2; CDR3 protein: CASRQGAGGMGGYTF; CDR3 DNA: TGTGCCAGCAGGCAAGGGGCAGGGGGAATGGGTGGCTACACCTTC
V gene: TRBV2; D gene: -; clone size: -; J gene: TRBJ2-1; CDR3 protein: CASSEPNSNEQFF; CDR3 DNA: TGTGCCAGCAGTGAGCCAAATTCCAATGAGCAGTTCTTC
V gene: TRBV7-9; D gene: -; clone size: -; J gene: TRBJ1-1; CDR3 protein: CASSLGQMNTEAFF; CDR3 DNA: TGTGCCAGCAGCCTCGGACAGATGAACACTGAAGCTTTCTTT
V gene: TRBV3-1/TRBV3-2; D gene: TRBD1; clone size: once; J gene: TRBJ1-2; CDR3 protein: CASSPYQGARHYGYTF; CDR3 DNA: TGTGCCAGCAGCCCCTACCAGGGGGCGCGTCACTATGGCTACACCTTC
V gene: TRBV19; D gene: -; clone size: -; J gene: TRBJ1-2; CDR3 protein: CASSIRQNYGYTF; CDR3 DNA: TGTGCCAGTAGTATACGACAGAACTATGGCTACACCTTC
V gene: TRBV4-1; D gene: -; clone size: -; J gene: TRBJ1-1; CDR3 protein: CASSQELNRDMNTEAFF; CDR3 DNA: TGCGCCAGCAGCCAAGAGTTGAACAGGGACATGAACACTGAAGCTTTCTTT
V gene: TRBV28; D gene: TRBD2; clone size: once; J gene: TRBJ2-7; CDR3 protein: CASVTSLAGVYEQYF; CDR3 DNA: TGTGCCAGCGTAACGAGCCTAGCGGGAGTGTACGAGCAGTACTTC
V gene: TRBV6-1; D gene: -; clone size: -; J gene: TRBJ1-4; CDR3 protein: CASSETTEKLFF; CDR3 DNA: TGTGCCAGCAGTGAAACAACAGAAAAACTGTTTTTT
V gene: TRBV6-1; D gene: TRBD2; clone size: few; J gene: TRBJ2-5; CDR3 protein: CASSEGGGLAGETQYF; CDR3 DNA: TGTGCCAGCAGTGAGGGGGGGGGACTAGCGGGAGAGACCCAGTACTTC
V gene: TRBV11-2; D gene: -; clone size: -; J gene: TRBJ2-5; CDR3 protein: CASSPAGGETQYF; CDR3 DNA: TGTGCCAGCAGCCCAGCAGGGGGGGAGACCCAGTACTTC
V gene: TRBV27; D gene: TRBD1; clone size: -; J gene: TRBJ1-6; CDR3 protein: CASRGDSSYNSPLHF; CDR3 DNA: TGTGCCAGCAGAGGGGACAGCTCCTATAATTCACCCCTCCACTTT
V gene: TRBV10-3; D gene: TRBD1; clone size: -; J gene: TRBJ2-3; CDR3 protein: CAITKTGGRARPTDTQYF; CDR3 DNA: TGTGCCATCACCAAGACAGGGGGTCGTGCTCGTCCCACAGATACGCAGTATTTT
V gene: TRBV27; D gene: TRBD1; clone size: -; J gene: TRBJ2-5; CDR3 protein: CASSTGTGGAETQYF; CDR3 DNA: TGTGCCAGCAGTACTGGGACAGGGGGGGCAGAGACCCAGTACTTC
V gene: TRBV7-9; D gene: -; clone size: -; J gene: TRBJ1-6; CDR3 protein: CASSLGTLRDSPLHF; CDR3 DNA: TGTGCCAGCAGCCTCGGGACGCTCAGGGATTCACCCCTCCACTTT
V gene: TRBV28; D gene: -; clone size: once; J gene: TRBJ1-2; CDR3 protein: CASSSQGGLGNYGYTF; CDR3 DNA: TGTGCCAGCAGTTCCCAGGGAGGTCTGGGTAACTATGGCTACACCTTC
V gene: TRBV30; D gene: TRBD1; clone size: -; J gene: TRBJ1-1; CDR3 protein: CAWSKGDSTEAFF; CDR3 DNA: TGTGCCTGGAGTAAGGGGGACAGCACTGAAGCTTTCTTT
V gene: TRBV2; D gene: TRBD2; clone size: -; J gene: TRBJ2-3; CDR3 protein: CASSRSGSTDTQYF; CDR3 DNA: TGTGCCAGCAGCCGGAGCGGGAGTACAGATACGCAGTATTTT
V gene: TRBV6-2/TRBV6-3; D gene: -; clone size: -; J gene: TRBJ2-7; CDR3 protein: CASIPTGTPSSYEQYF; CDR3 DNA: TGTGCCAGCATCCCCACCGGGACCCCGAGCTCCTACGAGCAGTACTTC
V gene: TRBV3-1/TRBV3-2; D gene: TRBD2; clone size: -; J gene: TRBJ2-3; CDR3 protein: CASSQDQTSGSDTQYF; CDR3 DNA: TGTGCCAGCAGCCAAGATCAGACTAGCGGATCAGATACGCAGTATTTT